Here is one T cell receptor beta chain with its context. Its antigen is undetermined. These data belong to a study of radiation and T cells in renal cell carcinoma. Study at large: Nephrectomy followed 15 Gy stereotactic body radiation by 4 weeks.

Study findings and constraints: No pretreatment tumor biopsies were available for baseline clonotypes. In blood, top tumor clones expanded by 2 weeks, shrinking by 4.

As for time point: blood 2 weeks post-SBRT. The treatment was: 15 Gy SBRT to primary tumor, nephrectomy 4 weeks later. The V gene's germline CDR1 is SGHRS and CDR2 YFSETQ. The CDR3 totals 15 residues. Trimming at V came to 0 bases and at J to 6 bases, leaving 6 bases not matched to a gene. Clones were read by immunoSEQ multiplex PCR, and TCRdb kept only the in-frame ones, dropping some. Among 150,000 to 160,000 clones, approximately 90% were seen once, and the ten largest hold 10% to 15%. Sequencing was performed on blood, taken from a patient whose treatment included radiotherapy and nephrectomy. V is TRBV5-1 and J is TRBJ1-1, with 9 bases fitting TRBD1. The origin of this receptor is a woman between 50 and 59 years old with renal cell carcinoma. CDR3 region: CASSLEGTGRSEAFF. The CDR3, as DNA: TGCGCCAGCAGCTTGGAAGGGACAGGGAGATCTGAAGCTTTCTTT. The entire variable domain, with the rest obtained from reference TRBV5-1 and TRBJ1-1, is as follows: KAGVTQTPRYLIKTRGQQVTLSCSPISGHRSVSWYQQTPGQGLQFLFEYFSETQRNKGNFPGRFSGRQFSNSRSEMNVSTLELGDSALYLCASSLEGTGRSEAFFGQGTRLTVV.